This TCR beta chain was documented in a study of CD8+CD57+ T cells in acquired aplastic anemia. Study-wide results and limits: There were twenty-nine CD8+ CDR3 sequences that occurred in both patients and controls.

It was patients with CD8+CD57+ cell expansion by flow cytometry who were chosen for sequencing. Blood was sampled before the patients had received any therapy. For CDR3 and TCR beta VDJ profiling, genomic DNA was the template used. TCRdb passed the reads through MiXCR, listing each CDR3 protein once. The sample includes some 170,000 distinct CDR3 sequences, around half of them seen just once. This clonotype was seen ten or more times. Its antigen is not identified. The V gene end was trimmed by 0 bases and the J gene end by 2 bases; junction bases not matched to a gene: 7. This CDR3 spans 16 amino acids. The germline CDR1 and CDR2 sequences are DFQATT and SNEGSKA (reference sequence).

The sample comprised sorted CD4+, CD8+, or CD8+CD57+ T cells (not recorded which) from PBMCs. The V call is TRBV20-1, the J call TRBJ2-3; the match to TRBD2 covers 8 bases. This TCR came from a human donor with aplastic anemia. The CDR3 nucleotides read TGCAGTGCTAGAGATTGGGCGGGGGGAAACACAGATACGCAGTATTTT. This sequence encodes CSARDWAGGNTDTQYF.